This paragraph covers one T cell receptor (beta chain) sequence. The final CDR3 position lacks the conserved phenylalanine or tryptophan, pointing to a likely read error. The source of the sample is a study of tumor-infiltrating lymphocytes in primary liver carcinoma. The CDR3 runs to 13 residues. Germline CDR1 reads SQVTM; CDR2 reads ANQGSEA. Production of TCR beta cDNA used 500 ng total RNA together with a constant-region primer. Slightly modified ARM-PCR served as the procedure for the TCR beta libraries. These libraries came from three rounds of nested multiplex PCR. In the first two PCR rounds, TRBV1-TRBV30 forward primers were paired with a C-beta reverse primer, and each round lasted about 9 cycles. TCRdb re-analysed the multiplex PCR reads in MiXCR, keeping a single row per CDR3 protein. The sample lists around 25,000 distinct CDR3 sequences, approximately 80% occurring once. Taking 20-30 mg of unsorted bulk tissue, the authors co-extracted RNA and DNA.

The origin of this receptor is a woman aged 25-40 years with primary liver carcinoma and hepatitis B virus infection. The genes are TRBV29-1 and TRBJ2-2, with 9 bases fitting TRBD2. The material sequenced was liver tumor tissue from sampling region 5. Described subset: tumor region T5, tumor centre. In nucleotides, the CDR3 is TGCAGAAGCGGGAGGAGGGACACCGGGGAGCTGTTTTTA. Its translation: CRSGRRDTGELFL.